This entry lists 23 T cell receptor beta chains sequenced from one sample in a study of blood T cell repertoires in COVID-19 (TCRdb year 2020). Preparation of the library involved the immunoSEQ multiplex PCR assay. TCRdb stores this immuneACCESS table with in-frame sequences only. Part of the clones is absent; in the studies checked, under half of the shortfall reflects unresolved V genes, and no reason is known for the rest. Recorded for this sample are some 210,000 clones; around 83% of them occurred a single time. The ten top clones hold roughly 2.9% of the sample. The sequenced sample consisted of peripheral blood. The receptors were sampled from a man aged 50-59 years with active or convalescent COVID-19.

V and J are TRBV18 and TRBJ2-1; D might be TRBD1 (5 bases). Germline assignment: CDR1 KGHSH and CDR2 LQKENI. This CDR3 has 16 residues. The V end lost 1 base, the J end lost 6 bases, and 16 bases lay between the germline ends. The chain's CDR3 is CASSPRTSRSGNEQFF. The CDR3 bases are TGTGCCAGCTCACCACGGACAAGCAGGAGTGGCAATGAGCAGTTCTTC.

The V and J genes are TRBV27 and TRBJ2-3; no firm D call. Germline V gives CDR1 MNHEY, CDR2 SMNVEV (reference sequence). There are 14 residues in the CDR3. Trimming pared 1 base from V and 0 bases from J, leaving 5 bases between. The CDR3 DNA is TGTGCCAGCAGTTTATGGGCTAGCACAGATACGCAGTATTTT. Amino acid sequence: CASSLWASTDTQYF.

This clone has just a few counts. The rearrangement links TRBV5-1 to TRBJ1-2, with 7 bases that match TRBD1. Trimming took 3 bases from V and 0 from J; bases not matched to a gene: 11. The CDR3 consists of 17 residues. The germline gives CDR1 SGHRS, CDR2 YFSETQ. The CDR3 region has the DNA TGCGCCAGCAGCTGGGGGACAGCCTGGGACTCTAACTATGGCTACACCTTC. Protein: CASSWGTAWDSNYGYTF.

This chain connects TRBV9 to TRBJ2-7, with D possibly TRBD1 on 8 matching bases. Trimming took off 4 bases at V and 3 bases at J, with 20 bases between the two ends. The CDR3 has 16 residues. Germline V CDR1 and CDR2: SGDLS, YYNGEE. The CDR3 region has the DNA TGTGCCAGCAGCACCCTAGGAACAGGGGGGGACTACGAGCAGTACTTC. Its translation is CASSTLGTGGDYEQYF.

The rearrangement links TRBV6-2 or TRBV6-3 to TRBJ2-5; D may be TRBD2 (5 bases). The CDR3 runs to 16 residues. Per the germline V gene, CDR1 is MNHEY and CDR2 is SVGEGT. The V gene lost 2 bases and the J gene lost 4 bases, with 17 bases spanning the gap. This CDR3 reads CASSYPNRGSGETQYF. The CDR3 nucleotides read TGTGCCAGCAGTTACCCCAACAGAGGGAGCGGAGAGACCCAGTACTTC.

The chain carries TRBV5-1 and TRBJ2-2, with 10 bases lining up with TRBD2. V trimming: 2 bases; J trimming: 3 bases; junction bases outside the gene matches: 10. Per germline, CDR1 SGHRS and CDR2 YFSETQ. The CDR3 is 18 amino acids. In DNA, the CDR3 is TGCGCCAGCAGCTTTTTGAGTAGCGGGAGGCGGGACACCGGGGAGCTGTTTTTT. Protein sequence: CASSFLSSGRRDTGELFF.

The chain recombines TRBV9 with TRBJ2-1, with D possibly matching TRBD1 (5 bases). The CDR3 is 14 residues long. V lost 0 bases to trimming and J lost 4 bases, with 8 bases between them. Germline assignment: CDR1 SGDLS and CDR2 YYNGEE. DNA of the CDR3: TGTGCCAGCAGCGTAGTTCCAGGGTACAATGAGCAGTTCTTC. Its protein product is CASSVVPGYNEQFF.

The chain uses TRBV7-9 and TRBJ2-5; no definite D call. V was clipped by 1 base and J by 5 bases, with 8 bases between them. The CDR3 contains 13 residues. The germline V gene has CDR1 SEHNR and CDR2 FQNEAQ (reference sequence). The CDR3 DNA sequence: TGTGCCAGCAGCTTAGACGGTACGGAGACCCAGTACTTC. Translation gives CASSLDGTETQYF.

This clone was counted once. This chain uses TRBV6-6 with TRBJ2-1, with 9 bases that match TRBD1. Trimming at V came to 5 bases and at J to 0 bases, leaving 8 bases not matched to a gene. Germline V lookup: CDR1 MNHNY, CDR2 SVGAGI (reference sequence). CDR3 length: 17 amino acids. CDR3 nucleotide sequence: TGTGCCAGCAGTCCCGGGACAGGGATACGCTCCTACAATGAGCAGTTCTTC. It is translated as CASSPGTGIRSYNEQFF.

The CDR3 loop reads CASSQDGTGGYGYTF. CDR3 coding DNA: TGTGCCAGCAGCCAAGATGGGACAGGGGGCTATGGCTACACCTTC. The V gene is TRBV4-2, the J gene TRBJ1-2, with 11 bases fitting TRBD1. V dropped 0 bases and J dropped 4; count of bases not matched to a gene: 1. This CDR3 has 15 amino acids. Germline values: CDR1 LGHNA, CDR2 YNFKEQ.

This clone was observed a few times. This chain uses TRBV7-2 with TRBJ2-3; D is perhaps TRBD2 (5 bases). V lost 4 bases and J lost 4, with 6 bases in between. The CDR3 has 12 residues. Germline lookup yields CDR1 SGHTA and CDR2 FQGNSA. CDR3 sequence: CASSSGSDTQYF. In DNA form, the CDR3 reads TGTGCCAGCAGCTCGGGATCAGATACGCAGTATTTT. Based on the CDR3 plus reference TRBV7-2 and TRBJ2-3, the full variable domain is GAGVSQSPSNKVTEKGKDVELRCDPISGHTALYWYRQSLGQGLEFLIYFQGNSAPDKSGLPSDRFSAERTGGSVSTLTIQRTQQEDSAVYLCASSSGSDTQYFGPGTRLTVL.

The chain combines TRBV5-3 with TRBJ2-1; TRBD2 matches 15 bases. TRBV5-3 is an open reading frame, and its role is uncertain. V was pared by 6 bases and J by 8 bases, with 9 bases of the junction left unmatched. This CDR3 is 16 amino acids long. CDR3 DNA: TGTGCCAGAACTGCGGGACTAGCGGGGGGTTTCCATGAGCAGTTCTTC. This translates into CARTAGLAGGFHEQFF.

This chain joins TRBV5-4 and TRBJ2-1, with D possibly being TRBD1 (5 bases). The length of the CDR3 is 15 residues. V lost 1 base, J lost 5 bases, and 13 bases lay in between. Per the germline V gene, CDR1 is SGHNT and CDR2 is YYREEE (reference sequence). CDR3 DNA: TGTGCCAGCAGCTTGCCCCAGGGAAACGACAATGAGCAGTTCTTC. It is translated as CASSLPQGNDNEQFF.

This chain connects TRBV9 to TRBJ2-2; D call uncertain. CDR3 length equals 13 residues. Germline-derived CDR1 and CDR2 are SGDLS and YYNGEE. V gave up 3 bases and J gave up 4 bases, with 7 bases separating them. The chain's CDR3 is CASSGHPTGELFF. CDR3 bases: TGTGCCAGCAGCGGGCACCCCACCGGGGAGCTGTTTTTT.

This chain joins TRBV10-1 and TRBJ1-1; weak D call: TRBD1 (5 bases). CDR1 is WNHNN and CDR2 is SYGVQD in the germline V gene (reference sequence). The CDR3 runs 14 residues. The V and J ends lost 6 bases and 5 bases respectively, with 16 bases between them. CDR3 in DNA: TGCGCCAGCAGCTCCGGGGCGGGAGGAACTGAAGCTTTCTTT. It is translated as CASSSGAGGTEAFF.

This chain joins TRBV24-1 and TRBJ2-7, with TRBD1 identical over 8 bases. The CDR3 runs 15 residues. Germline assignment: CDR1 KGHDR and CDR2 SFDVKD. V gave up 3 bases and J gave up 4 bases; unmatched junction bases: 7. CDR3 loop: CATSDPAQGAYEQYF. The DNA for the CDR3 is TGTGCCACCAGTGATCCTGCGCAGGGGGCTTACGAGCAGTACTTC.

The chain has TRBV6-5 and TRBJ1-2; unclear D gene. Trimming removed 2 bases at V and 3 bases at J, with 4 bases between. This CDR3 contains 12 residues. Germline-derived CDR1 and CDR2 are MNHEY and SVGAGI. The CDR3 nucleotides are TGTGCCAGCAGTTACCGGGACTATGGCTACACCTTC. It is translated as CASSYRDYGYTF.

This clone appeared a few times. This chain links TRBV18 with TRBJ2-7, with TRBD1 identical over 7 bases. The CDR3 has 15 amino acids. Losses at the gene ends were 3 bases for V and 2 bases for J; bases not matched to a gene: 7. CDR1 KGHSH and CDR2 LQKENI come from the germline V gene. CDR3 amino acids: CASSPLTGAAYEQYF. The CDR3 nucleotides are TGTGCCAGCTCACCCTTAACAGGGGCGGCCTACGAGCAGTACTTC.

The CDR3 loop reads CASSARGGSSYNEQFF. CDR3 DNA: TGTGCCAGTAGTGCTCGCGGGGGGAGCTCCTACAATGAGCAGTTCTTC. The V and J genes are TRBV19 and TRBJ2-1; 8 bases map to TRBD2. The CDR3 runs to 16 residues. In germline, CDR1 is LNHDA, CDR2 SQIVND (reference sequence). After removal of 5 bases from V and 0 bases from J, the junction contained 6 bases not matched to a gene.

The chain links TRBV7-9 to TRBJ1-1, with a weak D call TRBD1 (6 bases). V was trimmed by 1 base and J by 0 bases, leaving 15 bases between them. From germline, CDR1 is SEHNR and CDR2 FQNEAQ (reference sequence). This CDR3 has 17 residues. The CDR3 loop reads CASSLGQAIQMNTEAFF. In nucleotides, the CDR3 is TGTGCCAGCAGCTTAGGACAGGCCATCCAAATGAACACTGAAGCTTTCTTT.

The chain combines TRBV5-1 with TRBJ2-1, with 13 nucleotides matching TRBD2. With V trimmed by 0 bases and J by 8 bases, 2 bases remained unmatched. Germline CDR1 reads SGHRS; CDR2 reads YFSETQ. This CDR3 spans 15 amino acids. CDR3 coding DNA: TGCGCCAGCAGCTTGGAACTAGCGGGAGGGCATGAGCAGTTCTTC. This sequence encodes CASSLELAGGHEQFF.

This clone was seen a few times. V is TRBV5-1 and J is TRBJ1-1; 7 bases match TRBD1. Trimming at V came to 6 bases and at J to 0 bases, leaving 2 bases not matched to a gene. Germline CDR1 and CDR2: SGHRS and YFSETQ. This CDR3 comprises 13 residues. CDR3 sequence reads: CASKQGLNTEAFF. CDR3 nucleotides: TGCGCCAGCAAACAGGGGTTGAACACTGAAGCTTTCTTT.

The V call is TRBV5-4, the J call TRBJ2-5; possibly TRBD2 for D (5 bases). The V and J ends lost 4 bases and 5 bases respectively, with 12 bases between them. Germline lookup yields CDR1 SGHNT and CDR2 YYREEE (reference sequence). This CDR3 region has 13 residues. The CDR3 is CASSTWTGETQYF. CDR3 bases: TGTGCCAGCAGCACCTGGACTGGGGAGACCCAGTACTTC.